Each of the 6 T cell receptor beta chains below was sequenced from the same sample in a study of T cells after posttransplantation cyclophosphamide listed by TCRdb under 2016. Library prep was done by the immunoSEQ multiplex PCR assay. In its TCRdb copy, this immuneACCESS table keeps in-frame sequences only and misses some clones. Where compared with another copy, unresolved V genes explain less than half of these, and the others have no known cause. This sample is represented by some 53,000 clones; 70% to 90% of them were singletons. About 2.8% of the sample is taken by the ten largest. The material sequenced was PBMCs. The origin of the receptors is a man aged 30 to 45 with a blood cancer, CMV-positive, and with a related stem cell donor.

The chain employs TRBV11-3 and TRBJ2-7; no clear D gene. V was pared by 6 bases and J by 6 bases, with 18 bases between. The CDR3 spans 14 residues. Germline V gives CDR1 SGHNT, CDR2 YENEEA. As DNA, the CDR3 is TGTGCCAGCAGTCCCCCGGTGTCCCTAAGCGAGCAGTACTTC. This gives the protein CASSPPVSLSEQYF.

This clone was seen a few times. The chain employs TRBV2 and TRBJ2-1; D may be TRBD1 (6 bases). The CDR3 is made up of 13 amino acids. Germline CDR1 and CDR2: SNHLY and FYNNEI. V dropped 2 bases and J dropped 7 bases, with 9 bases sitting between them. The CDR3 region has the DNA TGTGCCAGCAGTGAATGGCAGGGGAATGAGCAGTTCTTC. This gives the protein CASSEWQGNEQFF.

This chain connects TRBV4-3 to TRBJ2-7; TRBD1 agrees at 10 bases. The CDR3 is 15 amino acids. CDR1 is LGHNA and CDR2 is YSLEER in the germline V gene. V trimming: 4 bases; J trimming: 3 bases; junction bases outside the gene matches: 6. In DNA form, the CDR3 reads TGCGCCAGCAGCCCCCAGGACAGGGGGAGCTACGAGCAGTACTTC. This gives the protein CASSPQDRGSYEQYF.

The CDR3 protein is CASSPPLASTEAFF. DNA for the CDR3: TGTGCCAGCTCACCTCCCCTTGCGAGCACTGAAGCTTTCTTT. The rearrangement links TRBV18 to TRBJ1-1; D is ambiguous. CDR1 is KGHSH, CDR2 LQKENI, per germline. V was shortened by 3 bases and J by 4 bases, with 12 bases between the two germline ends. The CDR3 loop spans 14 amino acids.

The chain employs TRBV2 and TRBJ2-7, with 8 bases matching TRBD2. The CDR3 has 15 residues. Trimming at V came to 3 bases and at J to 2 bases, leaving 6 bases not matched to a gene. Germline assignment: CDR1 SNHLY and CDR2 FYNNEI. CDR3 region: CASSDRGGRTYEQYF. The CDR3 DNA reads TGTGCCAGCAGTGATCGTGGCGGGAGGACCTACGAGCAGTACTTC.

DNA of the CDR3: TGTGCCAGCGTGGGGCCGGGCACAGATACGCAGTATTTT. Residues: CASVGPGTDTQYF. The J gene is TRBJ2-3, the V gene TRBV7-2; D is possibly TRBD1 (5 bases). This CDR3 is 13 amino acids long. The germline gives CDR1 SGHTA, CDR2 FQGNSA. The germline V and J ends were trimmed by 8 bases and 1 base, with 10 bases remaining between them.